This T cell receptor beta chain was identified in a study of molecular identifiers for immune sequencing clone quantification. TCRdb fed the PCR reads into MiXCR, producing one record per CDR3 protein. The data show some 580,000 distinct CDR3 sequences, with about 25% seen just once and about 0.78% held by the top ten. There are a few counts of this clonotype. Germline CDR1 is MNHEY and CDR2 is SVGAGI. The V end lost 1 base, the J end lost 5 bases, and 6 bases lay between the germline ends. The CDR3 is made up of 13 amino acids. This chain links TRBV6-5 with TRBJ2-1; D unclear. This TCR derives from a human donor in good health. Some libraries in this study had Jurkat cell RNA spiked in. The source material was naive CD8+ T cells from blood, with Jurkat cell RNA spiked in. Described subset: FACS-sorted CD8+CD4-CCR7+CD45RA+ naive T cells. CDR3 residues: CASSYLLNNEQFF. CDR3 DNA: TGTGCCAGCAGTTACTTATTGAACAATGAGCAGTTCTTC.